This TCR beta chain was captured by sequencing in a study of blood T cells in healthy people across ages. The study, taken as a whole, reports: Diversity of TCR beta correlated strongly with naive T cell percentage. Fewer expanded clones and more diversity marked long-lived versus aged donors.

Points on this clonotype: Its antigen is not known.

Trimming took off 0 bases at V and 0 bases at J, with 18 bases between the two ends. Germline V CDR1 and CDR2: MNHEY, SVGAGI. The CDR3 is made up of 20 amino acids. Per-sample yields of isolated PBMCs were at least 6 million. Sample-barcoded 5' priming and a J-beta primer mix drove a second PCR of roughly 6 to 12 cycles. TCRdb re-called the 5' RACE reads with MiXCR, one entry per CDR3 protein. The sample carries about 1.8 million distinct CDR3 sequences, roughly 49% recorded once. The chain has TRBV6-5 and TRBJ1-6, with D hard to call. The clonotype originates from a woman between 35 and 50 years old in good health. Sequenced: blood. The CDR3, as DNA: TGTGCCAGCAGTTACTCGAATCCGGCCGGTACTAGCTCCTATAATTCACCCCTCCACTTT. It encodes CASSYSNPAGTSSYNSPLHF.